The clone carrying this TCR beta chain was counted at least ten times. The sample is drawn from a study of CD4 and CD8 cells across lung adenocarcinoma regions. MiXCR, applied by TCRdb to the PCR reads, yields one record per CDR3 protein. The sample consists of under 10,000 distinct CDR3 sequences, roughly 42% of them appearing once. The patients had localized lung adenocarcinoma, a non-small cell subtype. Unmatched junction bases numbered 5, after V lost 8 bases and J lost 2 bases. Germline loops: CDR1 MNHNS, CDR2 SASEGT. The CDR3 contains 14 residues. Sequencing was carried out using CD8+ T cells from the center of a lung tumor. V usage is TRBV6-1 and J usage is TRBJ2-3; 9 bases fit TRBD2. The origin of this receptor is a male donor with lung adenocarcinoma. The CD4 and CD8 labels of this study may be unreliable. CDR3 coding DNA: TGTGCCAGCCGAAGCGGGGGGTCCACAGATACGCAGTATTTT. Translation gives CASRSGGSTDTQYF.